Each of the 13 T cell receptor beta chains below was sequenced from the same sample in a study. In TCRdb, the RT-PCR reads were re-called with MiXCR into one record per CDR3 protein. The profile shows about 680,000 distinct CDR3 sequences, about 14% of them singletons. Sequencing was carried out using memory CD4+ T cells from blood. These receptors all stem from a female donor in good health, serving as a healthy control.

Worth noting for this clonotype: One junction end disagrees with the germline gene, perhaps due to a read error. This chain uses TRBV6-2 or TRBV6-3 with TRBJ2-1; D is uncertain. This CDR3 comprises 17 residues. Per germline, CDR1 MNHEY and CDR2 SVGEGT. The CDR3 nucleotides are TGTGCCAGCAGTTACTATCTTTTAGGGAACTCCAACAATGAGCAGTTCTTC. This encodes CASSYYLLGNSNNEQFF.

This chain connects TRBV29-1 to TRBJ2-1; D gene uncertain. CDR3 length: 14 residues. Trimming removed 4 bases from V and 0 bases from J, with 10 bases in between. Germline values: CDR1 SQVTM, CDR2 ANQGSEA. In DNA form, the CDR3 reads TGCAGCGTTGGTAGCTTGAGCTCCTACAATGAGCAGTTCTTC. It codes for CSVGSLSSYNEQFF.

This clonotype was seen only a few times. The chain carries TRBV19 and TRBJ1-6, with D unclear. The CDR3 covers 16 residues. V lost 7 bases to trimming and J lost 8 bases, with 21 bases between them. Germline CDR1 is LNHDA and CDR2 is SQIVND (reference sequence). The CDR3 sequence: CASTEFGRLTDSPLHF. CDR3 DNA: TGTGCCAGTACCGAGTTCGGCCGTCTTACTGATTCACCCCTCCACTTT.

The chain links TRBV5-1 to TRBJ2-3; no firm D call. The CDR3 is made up of 14 amino acids. The V gene lost 2 bases and the J gene lost 1 base, with 8 bases spanning the gap. Looked up from germline, CDR1 is SGHRS and CDR2 is YFSETQ. The CDR3 is CASSLPGRTDTQYF. DNA of the CDR3: TGCGCCAGCAGCTTACCGGGCCGCACAGATACGCAGTATTTT.

The CDR3 nucleotides read TGTGCCAGCAGCTCCGGGACTAGCGGGAGGAAGAATGAGCAGTTCTTC. The encoded protein is CASSSGTSGRKNEQFF. The chain couples TRBV7-9 to TRBJ2-1, with 15 bases matching TRBD2. V lost 4 bases and J lost 7; bases outside the gene matches: 5. The CDR3 consists of 16 residues. Germline assignment: CDR1 SEHNR and CDR2 FQNEAQ (reference sequence).

J is TRBJ1-2 and V is TRBV5-1; D ambiguous. V was pared by 0 bases and J by 5 bases, with 8 bases between. CDR3 size: 13 residues. CDR1 is SGHRS and CDR2 is YFSETQ in the germline V gene. The CDR3 loop is CASSLAPEYGYTF. The DNA for the CDR3 is TGCGCCAGCAGCTTGGCTCCGGAGTATGGCTACACCTTC.

The chain has TRBV28 and TRBJ1-1, with D possibly matching TRBD1 (5 bases). The CDR3 is 15 amino acids. Trimming shortened V by 6 bases and J by 6 bases, and 20 bases separated the two germline ends. Germline CDR1 reads MDHEN; CDR2 reads SYDVKM. The CDR3 sequence is CASSPPGGILSEAFF. In nucleotides, the CDR3 is TGTGCCAGCAGCCCCCCGGGGGGGATTTTATCTGAAGCTTTCTTT.

The J gene is TRBJ1-1, the V gene TRBV27, with TRBD1 identical over 7 bases. This CDR3 comprises 15 residues. Germline V gene lookup returns CDR1 MNHEY and CDR2 SMNVEV (reference sequence). V shed 5 bases and J 3 bases; nucleotides not matched to a gene: 9. CDR3 residues: CASSLSRGGDTEAFF. Written as DNA, the CDR3 is TGTGCCAGCAGTCTCTCCAGGGGGGGGGACACTGAAGCTTTCTTT.

This clonotype has ten or more counts. The gene calls are TRBV12-3 or TRBV12-4 and TRBJ2-3; 12 nucleotides align to TRBD2. The CDR3 sequence is 16 residues long. V lost 6 bases to trimming and J lost 2 bases; unmatched junction nucleotides: 6. The CDR3 DNA follows: TGTGCCAGCAGGCTACTAGCGGGAGGATCCACAGATACGCAGTATTTT. This codes for CASRLLAGGSTDTQYF.

This chain links TRBV20-1 with TRBJ1-1; 8 bases align to TRBD1. The V and J ends lost 5 bases and 5 bases, in that order; junction bases with no gene match: 13. This CDR3 is 15 amino acids long. The V gene's germline CDR1 is DFQATT and CDR2 SNEGSKA (reference sequence). CDR3 amino acids: CSADSRGLSWTEAFF. CDR3 DNA sequence: TGCAGTGCTGACTCCAGGGGGCTGTCGTGGACTGAAGCTTTCTTT.

V usage is TRBV7-6 and J usage is TRBJ2-5; 8 positions match TRBD2. Trimming cost V 5 bases and J 4 bases; bases outside gene matches: 9. Germline V CDR1 and CDR2: SGHVS, FNYEAQ. The CDR3 totals 15 residues. The CDR3: CASSRGSGGGETQYF. CDR3 bases: TGTGCCAGCAGCCGCGGGAGCGGGGGAGGAGAGACCCAGTACTTC.

This clonotype was observed a handful of times. The V call is TRBV20-1, the J call TRBJ2-5, with D unclear. The CDR3 consists of 11 residues. CDR1 and CDR2 from the germline V gene are DFQATT and SNEGSKA (reference sequence). CDR3 sequence reads: CSVARDETQYF. CDR3 coding DNA: TGCAGCGTGGCTAGAGATGAGACCCAGTACTTC.

J is TRBJ1-1 and V is TRBV6-5; no clear D. Trimming took off 3 bases at V and 6 bases at J, with 11 bases between the two ends. Germline CDR1 reads MNHEY; CDR2 reads SVGAGI. CDR3 length: 13 residues. Written as DNA, the CDR3 is TGTGCCAGCAGTTATATGTTTGGCGCTGAAGCTTTCTTT. The encoded protein is CASSYMFGAEAFF.